The 25 T cell receptor beta chains given below trace back to one sample, sequenced in a study of blood T cell repertoires in COVID-19. TCRdb keeps only in-frame clones here, not all; method: immunoSEQ multiplex PCR. The sample yields about 58,000 clones, about 88% seen once. The sample consisted of peripheral blood. These receptor sequences come from a woman in her 70s with active COVID-19.

This sequence joins TRBV6-5 and TRBJ2-7; D is ambiguous. V was pared by 6 bases and J by 2 bases, with 8 bases between. The CDR3 length is 12 residues. Germline CDR1 MNHEY, CDR2 SVGAGI. CDR3 sequence: CASSYATYEQYF. The CDR3 region has the DNA TGTGCCAGCAGCTATGCTACCTACGAGCAGTACTTC.

This chain connects TRBV11-3 to TRBJ2-1; 8 bases align to TRBD2. CDR1 and CDR2 from the germline V gene are SGHNT and YENEEA. The CDR3 runs to 15 residues. V was clipped by 2 bases and J by 4 bases; unmatched bases: 4. The CDR3 reads CASSLSGRKYNEQFF. Written as DNA, the CDR3 is TGTGCCAGCAGCTTAAGCGGGAGAAAATACAATGAGCAGTTCTTC.

The genes are TRBV19 and TRBJ1-2, with D tentatively TRBD1 (5 bases). The CDR3 sequence is 12 residues long. Germline V gene sequence: CDR1 LNHDA, CDR2 SQIVND (reference sequence). Trimming took 8 bases from V and 4 from J, leaving 11 bases between them. CDR3 nucleotide sequence: TGTGCCAGTCGGGGGGGACTCTATGGCTACACCTTC. Translating it yields CASRGGLYGYTF.

This chain uses TRBV4-1 with TRBJ1-2; tentatively, D is TRBD1 (5 bases). V was shortened by 1 base and J by 8 bases, with 11 bases between the two germline ends. This CDR3 has 13 amino acids. Germline V CDR1 and CDR2: MGHRA, YSYEKL. The CDR3 DNA follows: TGCGCCAGCAGCCAAGTGGCGAAGGGGGGCTACACCTTC. Its protein is CASSQVAKGGYTF.

This clone was detected only once. The chain couples TRBV28 to TRBJ2-3; 11 positions match TRBD2. Germline-derived CDR1 and CDR2 are MDHEN and SYDVKM. With 4 bases clipped from V and 5 bases from J, the junction kept 2 bases outside the gene matches. There are 14 residues in the CDR3. CDR3 sequence (DNA): TGTGCCAGCAGTTCCGGACTAGCGGGAGATACGCAGTATTTT. Its protein is CASSSGLAGDTQYF.

This clone was detected once. The genes are TRBV3-1 (or the pseudogene TRBV3-2) and TRBJ1-5; D might be TRBD1 (5 bases). The CDR3 loop spans 16 amino acids. Trimming removed 4 bases at V and 0 bases at J, with 13 bases between. The germline V gene has CDR1 LGHDT and CDR2 YNNKEL (reference sequence). CDR3 nucleotide sequence: TGTGCCAGCAGCCCTAGGGGAGGATATAGCAATCAGCCCCAGCATTTT. This gives the protein CASSPRGGYSNQPQHF.

This rearrangement joins TRBV29-1 to TRBJ2-7, with TRBD1 matching 11 bases. CDR3 size: 14 residues. Losses at the gene ends were 6 bases for V and 4 bases for J; bases not matched to a gene: 8. The V gene's germline CDR1 is SQVTM and CDR2 ANQGSEA. The CDR3 nucleotides read TGCAGCGTGGCGAGGACAGGGGGCGTTTACGAGCAGTACTTC. This gives the protein CSVARTGGVYEQYF.

The V call is TRBV9, the J call TRBJ2-5, with TRBD2 identical over 13 bases. Germline CDR1 SGDLS, CDR2 YYNGEE. The CDR3 covers 21 residues. Unmatched junction bases numbered 16, after V lost 2 bases and J lost 0 bases. CDR3 region: CASSVSLPGLAGLEYQETQYF. The CDR3 DNA reads TGTGCCAGCAGCGTCTCTCTCCCGGGACTAGCGGGATTGGAGTACCAAGAGACCCAGTACTTC.

The CDR3 coding sequence is TGTGCCAGCGGGGCGGGAAAAAACATTCAGTACTTC. This codes for CASGAGKNIQYF. The chain links TRBV11-2 to TRBJ2-4; perhaps TRBD2 as D (6 bases). Between the trimmed V and J ends, which lost 8 bases and 4 bases, there was a span of 9 bases. The CDR3 spans 12 residues. In germline, CDR1 is SGHAT, CDR2 FQNNGV.

This chain connects TRBV7-9 to TRBJ2-7; 7 bases map to TRBD1. The CDR3 spans 14 residues. V lost 4 bases and J lost 6; bases outside the gene matches: 9. Germline values: CDR1 SEHNR, CDR2 FQNEAQ (reference sequence). The CDR3 DNA follows: TGTGCCAGCAGCTCAACCTTACAGGGGCTCGAGCAGTACTTC. Translation gives CASSSTLQGLEQYF.

J is TRBJ2-2 and V is TRBV5-1; 12 bases fit TRBD2. There are 17 residues in the CDR3. Looked up from germline, CDR1 is SGHRS and CDR2 is YFSETQ. After removal of 1 base from V and 2 bases from J, the junction contained 3 bases not matched to a gene. For the CDR3, the DNA is TGCGCCAGCAGCTTGACTAGCGGGAGGACAAACACCGGGGAGCTGTTTTTT. It encodes CASSLTSGRTNTGELFF.

The chain carries TRBV4-1 and TRBJ1-6, with D unresolved. The germline gives CDR1 MGHRA, CDR2 YSYEKL. The CDR3 covers 15 residues. V lost 1 base to trimming and J lost 2 bases, with 6 bases between them. The CDR3 here is CASSQGDTYNSPLHF. Written as DNA, the CDR3 is TGCGCCAGCAGCCAAGGAGACACCTATAATTCACCCCTCCACTTT.

This clone was observed a single time. The gene calls are TRBV6-5 and TRBJ1-2; D uncertain. Between the trimmed V and J ends, which lost 3 bases and 0 bases, there was a span of 11 bases. The CDR3 has 15 amino acids. CDR1 and CDR2 from the germline V gene are MNHEY and SVGAGI. The CDR3 coding sequence is TGTGCCAGCAGTTATAATCCGGGAGCTAACTATGGCTACACCTTC. Its protein is CASSYNPGANYGYTF.

The rearrangement uses TRBV7-3 and TRBJ1-2, with D perhaps TRBD1 (5 bases). Germline values: CDR1 SGHTA, CDR2 FQGTGA. This CDR3 spans 14 amino acids. V was cut by 0 bases and J by 8 bases, with 13 bases left in between. CDR3 amino acids: CASSLTVQGGGYTF. The CDR3 DNA reads as TGTGCCAGCAGCTTAACGGTGCAGGGCGGAGGCTACACCTTC. Complete variable domain (other parts from reference TRBV7-3 and TRBJ1-2): GAGVSQTPSNKVTEKGKYVELRCDPISGHTALYWYRQSLGQGPEFLIYFQGTGAADDSGLPNDRFFAVRPEGSVSTLKIQRTERGDSAVYLCASSLTVQGGGYTFGSGTRLTVV.

The chain links TRBV28 to TRBJ1-3, with D possibly TRBD1 on 6 matching bases. Germline CDR1 MDHEN, CDR2 SYDVKM. Trimming cost V 6 bases and J 0 bases, with 12 bases left between them. The CDR3 length is 15 residues. CDR3 sequence: CASREDRSSGNTIYF. For the CDR3, the DNA is TGTGCCAGCAGGGAGGACAGAAGCTCTGGAAACACCATATATTTT.

V is TRBV6-5 and J is TRBJ1-1; possibly TRBD1 for D (5 bases). The CDR3 consists of 14 residues. The V end lost 0 bases, the J end lost 3 bases, and 8 bases lay between the germline ends. Germline CDR1 is MNHEY and CDR2 is SVGAGI. CDR3 protein: CASSYSLGDTEAFF. The CDR3 nucleotides read TGTGCCAGCAGTTACTCGTTAGGGGACACTGAAGCTTTCTTT.

This rearrangement joins TRBV7-9 to TRBJ2-2, with TRBD2 as a possible D gene (6 bases). The V end was cut by 5 bases, the J end by 7 bases, with 17 bases between. The CDR3 extends over 15 amino acids. Looked up from germline, CDR1 is SEHNR and CDR2 is FQNEAQ (reference sequence). CDR3 sequence (DNA): TGTGCCAGCAGCCCATCGGCGGGGCGAGGCGGGGAGCTGTTTTTT. Its translation: CASSPSAGRGGELFF.

The chain is built from TRBV9 and TRBJ1-1; TRBD1 matches 9 bases. J gave up 5 bases and V 0 bases, and 5 bases lay outside the gene matches. The germline CDR1 and CDR2 sequences are SGDLS and YYNGEE. CDR3 size: 15 residues. CDR3 nucleotide sequence: TGTGCCAGCAGCGTAGAAGACAGGGGGGGTACTGAAGCTTTCTTT. The encoded protein is CASSVEDRGGTEAFF.

The chain links TRBV6-5 to TRBJ2-3; D not resolved. V dropped 5 bases and J dropped 4 bases, with 13 bases sitting between them. CDR3 length equals 14 residues. CDR1 and CDR2 from the germline V gene are MNHEY and SVGAGI. CDR3 sequence reads: CASSRTFSADTQYF. For the CDR3, the DNA is TGTGCCAGCAGTCGAACTTTTAGTGCAGATACGCAGTATTTT.

The chain recombines TRBV15 with TRBJ2-2; possibly TRBD2 for D (5 bases). CDR3 length: 15 amino acids. V gave up 0 bases and J gave up 3 bases, with 8 bases separating them. CDR1 is LNHNV and CDR2 is YYDKDF in the germline V gene (reference sequence). The CDR3 reads CATSRDLEDTGELFF. The CDR3 DNA follows: TGTGCCACCAGCAGAGATTTGGAGGACACCGGGGAGCTGTTTTTT.

The sample holds one count of this clone. The gene calls are TRBV5-1 and TRBJ1-2; TRBD1 agrees at 11 bases. The J segment lost 5 bases and the V segment lost 4 bases, leaving 4 bases of the junction unmatched. This CDR3 comprises 14 residues. Germline V CDR1 and CDR2: SGHRS, YFSETQ. CDR3 nucleotides: TGCGCCAGCAGCCTCGGACAGGGGGCGTATGGCTACACCTTC. Protein product: CASSLGQGAYGYTF.

This chain uses TRBV25-1 with TRBJ1-2; 11 nucleotides agree with TRBD1. The ends lost 5 bases at V and 8 bases at J; junction bases unmatched: 7. The CDR3 has 14 residues. CDR1 and CDR2 from the germline V gene are MGHDK and SYGVNS. Here the CDR3 DNA reads TGTGCCAGCAGTTCAGGACAGGGGGCTGAGGGCTACACCTTC. Amino acids: CASSSGQGAEGYTF.

This chain connects TRBV19 to TRBJ2-4, with a possible D match to TRBD1 (5 bases). This CDR3 comprises 14 residues. CDR1 is LNHDA and CDR2 is SQIVND in the germline V gene (reference sequence). With 5 bases removed from V and 6 bases from J, the gap between germline ends came to 14 bases. CDR3 residues: CASSLRQRTNIQYF. DNA for the CDR3: TGTGCCAGTAGTTTACGACAGCGTACAAACATTCAGTACTTC. The variable domain in full, with the rest retrieved from reference TRBV19 and TRBJ2-4, is DGGITQSPKYLFRKEGQNVTLSCEQNLNHDAMYWYRQDPGQGLRLIYYSQIVNDFQKGDIAEGYSVSREKKESFPLTVTSAQKNPTAFYLCASSLRQRTNIQYFGAGTRLSVL.

The chain uses TRBV7-6 and TRBJ1-5; TRBD1 matches at 11 bases. Germline CDR1 reads SGHVS; CDR2 reads FNYEAQ. The CDR3 runs to 15 residues. With 5 bases clipped from V and 5 bases from J, the junction kept 5 bases outside the gene matches. The CDR3 sequence: CASSRRDRGDQPQHF. CDR3 DNA sequence: TGTGCCAGCAGCCGGAGGGACAGGGGGGATCAGCCCCAGCATTTT.

This clone was seen just once. The chain joins TRBV5-1 to TRBJ1-2; D might be TRBD1 (6 bases). The CDR3 totals 14 residues. The V gene lost 4 bases and the J gene lost 0 bases, with 10 bases spanning the gap. Germline loops: CDR1 SGHRS, CDR2 YFSETQ. The CDR3 loop is CASSAQGANYGYTF. Written as DNA, the CDR3 is TGCGCCAGCAGCGCACAGGGAGCTAACTATGGCTACACCTTC.